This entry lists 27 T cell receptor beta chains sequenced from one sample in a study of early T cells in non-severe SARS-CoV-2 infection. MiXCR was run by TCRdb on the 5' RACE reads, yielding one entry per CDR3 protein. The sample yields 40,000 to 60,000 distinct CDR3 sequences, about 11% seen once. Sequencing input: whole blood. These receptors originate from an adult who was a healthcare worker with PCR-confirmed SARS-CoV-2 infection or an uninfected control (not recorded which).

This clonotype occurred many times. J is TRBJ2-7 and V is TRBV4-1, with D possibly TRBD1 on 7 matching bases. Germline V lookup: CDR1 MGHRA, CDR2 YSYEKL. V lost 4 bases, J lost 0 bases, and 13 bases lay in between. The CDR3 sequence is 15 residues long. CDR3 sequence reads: CASSLGGTDSYEQYF. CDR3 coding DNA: TGCGCCAGCAGCCTAGGGGGGACAGACTCCTACGAGCAGTACTTC.

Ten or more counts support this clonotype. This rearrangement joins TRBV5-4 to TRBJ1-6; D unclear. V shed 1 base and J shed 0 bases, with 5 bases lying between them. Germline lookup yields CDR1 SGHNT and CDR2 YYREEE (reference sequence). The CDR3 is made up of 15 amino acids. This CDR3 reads CASSLRSSYNSPLHF. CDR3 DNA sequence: TGTGCCAGCAGCTTGAGGAGCTCCTATAATTCACCCCTCCACTTT. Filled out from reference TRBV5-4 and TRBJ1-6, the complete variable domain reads ETGVTQSPTHLIKTRGQQVTLRCSSQSGHNTVSWYQQALGQGPQFIFQYYREEENGRGNFPPRFSGLQFPNYSSELNVNALELDDSALYLCASSLRSSYNSPLHFGNGTRLTVT.

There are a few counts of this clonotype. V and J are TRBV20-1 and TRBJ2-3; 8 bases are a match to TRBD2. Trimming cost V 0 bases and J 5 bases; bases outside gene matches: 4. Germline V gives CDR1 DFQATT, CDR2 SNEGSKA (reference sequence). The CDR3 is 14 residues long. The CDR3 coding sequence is TGCAGTGCTAGAGACGGGAGGGCCAGAGATACGCAGTATTTT. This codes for CSARDGRARDTQYF.

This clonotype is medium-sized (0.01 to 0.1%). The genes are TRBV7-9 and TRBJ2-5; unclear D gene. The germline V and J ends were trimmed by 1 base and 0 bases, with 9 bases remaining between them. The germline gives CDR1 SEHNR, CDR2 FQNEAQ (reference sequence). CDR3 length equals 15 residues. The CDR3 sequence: CASSLVGGYQETQYF. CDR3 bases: TGTGCCAGCAGCTTAGTAGGTGGCTACCAAGAGACCCAGTACTTC.

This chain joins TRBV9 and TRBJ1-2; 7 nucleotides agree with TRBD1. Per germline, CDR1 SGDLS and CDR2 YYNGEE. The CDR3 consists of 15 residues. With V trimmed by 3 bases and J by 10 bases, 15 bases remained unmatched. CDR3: CASSASSHQQGYYTF. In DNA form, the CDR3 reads TGTGCCAGCAGCGCCTCATCTCACCAACAGGGGTACTACACCTTC.

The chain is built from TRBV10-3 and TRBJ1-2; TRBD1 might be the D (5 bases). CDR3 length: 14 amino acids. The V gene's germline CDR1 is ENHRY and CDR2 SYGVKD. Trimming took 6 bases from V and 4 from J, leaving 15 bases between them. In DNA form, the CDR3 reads TGTGCCATCAGGGGCTCGAGGGGCTCCTATGGCTACACCTTC. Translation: CAIRGSRGSYGYTF.

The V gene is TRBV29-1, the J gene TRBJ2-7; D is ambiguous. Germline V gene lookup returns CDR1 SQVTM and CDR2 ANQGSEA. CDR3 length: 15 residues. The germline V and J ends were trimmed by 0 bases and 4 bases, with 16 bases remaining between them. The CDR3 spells CSVEEHVGTEYEQYF. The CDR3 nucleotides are TGCAGCGTTGAAGAGCATGTCGGAACGGAATACGAGCAGTACTTC.

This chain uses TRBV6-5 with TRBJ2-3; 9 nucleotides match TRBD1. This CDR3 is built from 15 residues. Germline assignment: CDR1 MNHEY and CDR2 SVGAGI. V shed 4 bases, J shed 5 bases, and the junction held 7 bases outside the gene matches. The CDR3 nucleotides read TGTGCCAGCAGTTCCCGGGACAGGGATTTAGATACGCAGTATTTT. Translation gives CASSSRDRDLDTQYF.

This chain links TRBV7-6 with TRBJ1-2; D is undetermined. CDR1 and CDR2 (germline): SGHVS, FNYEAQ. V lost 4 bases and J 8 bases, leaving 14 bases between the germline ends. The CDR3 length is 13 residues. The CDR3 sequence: CASSSPSGIGYTF. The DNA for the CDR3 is TGTGCCAGCAGCTCCCCTAGTGGAATCGGCTACACCTTC.

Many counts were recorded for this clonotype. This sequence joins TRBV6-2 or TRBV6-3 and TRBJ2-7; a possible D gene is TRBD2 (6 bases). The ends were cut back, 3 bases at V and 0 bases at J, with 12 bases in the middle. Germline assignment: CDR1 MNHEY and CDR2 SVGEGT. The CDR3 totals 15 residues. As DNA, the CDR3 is TGTGCCAGCAGTTATTTGGCTAGCGCCTCCTACGAGCAGTACTTC. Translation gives CASSYLASASYEQYF.

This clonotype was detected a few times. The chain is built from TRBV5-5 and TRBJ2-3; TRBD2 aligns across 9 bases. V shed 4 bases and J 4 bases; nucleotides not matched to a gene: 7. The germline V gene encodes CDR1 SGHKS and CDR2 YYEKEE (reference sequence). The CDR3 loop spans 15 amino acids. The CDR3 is CASSTGTSIADTQYF. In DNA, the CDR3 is TGTGCCAGCAGCACCGGGACTAGCATTGCAGATACGCAGTATTTT.

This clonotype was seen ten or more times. The CDR3 DNA follows: TGCAGTGCGACCTCCCCAGGGGCTAGCAATCAGCCCCAGCATTTT. Translating it yields CSATSPGASNQPQHF. This chain links TRBV20-1 with TRBJ1-5; tentatively, D is TRBD1 (6 bases). The CDR3 length is 15 residues. Germline CDR1 and CDR2: DFQATT and SNEGSKA (reference sequence). V lost 6 bases, J lost 0 bases, and 15 bases lay in between.

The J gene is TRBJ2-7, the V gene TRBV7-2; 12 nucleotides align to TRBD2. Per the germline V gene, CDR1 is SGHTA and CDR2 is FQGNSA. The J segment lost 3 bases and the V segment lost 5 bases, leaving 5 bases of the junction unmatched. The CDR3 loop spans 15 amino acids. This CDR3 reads CASSAMTSGSYEQYF. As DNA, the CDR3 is TGTGCCAGCAGCGCGATGACTAGCGGGAGCTACGAGCAGTACTTC. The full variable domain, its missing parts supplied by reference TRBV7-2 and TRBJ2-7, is GAGVSQSPSNKVTEKGKDVELRCDPISGHTALYWYRQSLGQGLEFLIYFQGNSAPDKSGLPSDRFSAERTGGSVSTLTIQRTQQEDSAVYLCASSAMTSGSYEQYFGPGTRLTVT.

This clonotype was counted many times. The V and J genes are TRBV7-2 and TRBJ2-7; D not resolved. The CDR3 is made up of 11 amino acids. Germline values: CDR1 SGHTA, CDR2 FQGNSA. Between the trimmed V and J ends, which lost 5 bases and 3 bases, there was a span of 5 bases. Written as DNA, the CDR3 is TGTGCCAGCAGCGGTCACTACGAGCAGTACTTC. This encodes CASSGHYEQYF.

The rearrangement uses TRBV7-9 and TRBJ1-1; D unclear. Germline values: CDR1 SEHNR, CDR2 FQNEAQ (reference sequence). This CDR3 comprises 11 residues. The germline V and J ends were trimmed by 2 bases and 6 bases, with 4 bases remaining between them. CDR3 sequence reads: CASSLRSEAFF. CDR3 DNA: TGTGCCAGCAGCTTAAGGTCTGAAGCTTTCTTT. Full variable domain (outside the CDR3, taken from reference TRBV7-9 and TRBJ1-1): DTGVSQNPRHKITKRGQNVTFRCDPISEHNRLYWYRQTLGQGPEFLTYFQNEAQLEKSRLLSDRFSAERPKGSFSTLEIQRTEQGDSAMYLCASSLRSEAFFGQGTRLTVV.

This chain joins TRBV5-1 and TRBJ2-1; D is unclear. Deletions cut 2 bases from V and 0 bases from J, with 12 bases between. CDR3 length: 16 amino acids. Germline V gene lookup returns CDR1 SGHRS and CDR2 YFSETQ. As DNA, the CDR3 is TGCGCCAGCAGCTTTGAGCCGGGCAGCTCCTACAATGAGCAGTTCTTC. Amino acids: CASSFEPGSSYNEQFF.

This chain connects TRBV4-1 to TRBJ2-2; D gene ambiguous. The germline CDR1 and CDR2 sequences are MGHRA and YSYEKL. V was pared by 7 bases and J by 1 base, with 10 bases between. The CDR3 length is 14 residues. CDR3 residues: CASTLRQNTGELFF. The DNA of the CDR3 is TGCGCCAGCACCCTAAGACAGAACACCGGGGAGCTGTTTTTT.

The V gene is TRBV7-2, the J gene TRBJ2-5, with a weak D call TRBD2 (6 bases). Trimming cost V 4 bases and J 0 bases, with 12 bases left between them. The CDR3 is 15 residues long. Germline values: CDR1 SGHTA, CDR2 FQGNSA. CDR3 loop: CASSYGGRNQETQYF. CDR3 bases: TGTGCCAGCAGCTACGGGGGACGGAACCAAGAGACCCAGTACTTC. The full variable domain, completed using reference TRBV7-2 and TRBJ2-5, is GAGVSQSPSNKVTEKGKDVELRCDPISGHTALYWYRQSLGQGLEFLIYFQGNSAPDKSGLPSDRFSAERTGGSVSTLTIQRTQQEDSAVYLCASSYGGRNQETQYFGPGTRLLVL.

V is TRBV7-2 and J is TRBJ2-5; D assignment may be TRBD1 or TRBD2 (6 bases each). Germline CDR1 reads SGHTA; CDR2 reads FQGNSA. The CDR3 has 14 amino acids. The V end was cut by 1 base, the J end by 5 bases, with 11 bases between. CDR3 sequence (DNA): TGTGCCAGCAGCTTAGAGGGGGGAACCGAGACCCAGTACTTC. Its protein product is CASSLEGGTETQYF.

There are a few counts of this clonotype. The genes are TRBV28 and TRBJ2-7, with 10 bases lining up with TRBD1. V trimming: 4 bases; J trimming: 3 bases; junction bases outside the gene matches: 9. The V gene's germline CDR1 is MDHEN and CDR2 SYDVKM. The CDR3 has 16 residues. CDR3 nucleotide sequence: TGTGCCAGCAGTTACAGCTACCGGGACAGGGGCTACGAGCAGTACTTC. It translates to CASSYSYRDRGYEQYF.

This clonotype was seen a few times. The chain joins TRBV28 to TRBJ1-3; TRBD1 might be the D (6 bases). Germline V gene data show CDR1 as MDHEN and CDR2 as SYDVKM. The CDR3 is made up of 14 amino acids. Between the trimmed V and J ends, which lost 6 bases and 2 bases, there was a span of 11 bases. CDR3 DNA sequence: TGTGCCAGCAGGCTATCAGGGGCTGGAAACACCATATATTTT. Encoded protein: CASRLSGAGNTIYF.

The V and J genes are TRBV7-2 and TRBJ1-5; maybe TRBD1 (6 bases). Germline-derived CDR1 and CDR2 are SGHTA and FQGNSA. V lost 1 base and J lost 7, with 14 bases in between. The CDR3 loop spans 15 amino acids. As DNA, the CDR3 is TGTGCCAGCAGCTTAGGGGGGCAATCAGGACAGCCCCAGCATTTT. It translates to CASSLGGQSGQPQHF.

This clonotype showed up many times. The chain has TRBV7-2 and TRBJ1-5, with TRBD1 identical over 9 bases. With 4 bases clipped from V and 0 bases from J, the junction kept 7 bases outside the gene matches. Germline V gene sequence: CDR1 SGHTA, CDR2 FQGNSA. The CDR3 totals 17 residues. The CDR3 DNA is TGTGCCAGCAGCTCCGGACGGGACAGGGTTAGCAATCAGCCCCAGCATTTT. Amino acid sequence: CASSSGRDRVSNQPQHF.

The CDR3 here is CASSSRKSSYEQYF. For the CDR3, the DNA is TGTGCCAGCAGTTCCAGGAAGAGCTCCTACGAGCAGTACTTC. The chain couples TRBV27 to TRBJ2-7; D call uncertain. From germline, CDR1 is MNHEY and CDR2 SMNVEV (reference sequence). CDR3 length equals 14 residues. With 4 bases removed from V and 0 bases from J, the gap between germline ends came to 10 bases.

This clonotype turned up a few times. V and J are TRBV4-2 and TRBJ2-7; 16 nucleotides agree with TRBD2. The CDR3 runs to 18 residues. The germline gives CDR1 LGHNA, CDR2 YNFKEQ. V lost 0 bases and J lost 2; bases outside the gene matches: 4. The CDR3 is CASSQEGTSGRDAYEQYF. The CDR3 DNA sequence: TGTGCCAGCAGCCAAGAAGGGACTAGCGGGAGGGATGCCTACGAGCAGTACTTC.

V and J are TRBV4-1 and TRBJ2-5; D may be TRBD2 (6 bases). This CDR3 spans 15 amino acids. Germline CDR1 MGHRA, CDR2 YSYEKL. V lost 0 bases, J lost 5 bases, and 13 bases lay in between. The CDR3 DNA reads TGCGCCAGCAGCCAAGATCTGGACTATCGGGAGACCCAGTACTTC. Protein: CASSQDLDYRETQYF.

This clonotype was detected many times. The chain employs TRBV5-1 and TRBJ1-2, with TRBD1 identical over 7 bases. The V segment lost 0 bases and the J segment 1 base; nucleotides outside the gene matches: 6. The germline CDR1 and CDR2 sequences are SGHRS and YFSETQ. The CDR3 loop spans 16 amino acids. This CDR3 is CASSLVPGGDNYGYTF. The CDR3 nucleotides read TGCGCCAGCAGCTTGGTTCCAGGGGGGGATAACTATGGCTACACCTTC. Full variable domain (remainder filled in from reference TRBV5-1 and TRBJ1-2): KAGVTQTPRYLIKTRGQQVTLSCSPISGHRSVSWYQQTPGQGLQFLFEYFSETQRNKGNFPGRFSGRQFSNSRSEMNVSTLELGDSALYLCASSLVPGGDNYGYTFGSGTRLTVV.